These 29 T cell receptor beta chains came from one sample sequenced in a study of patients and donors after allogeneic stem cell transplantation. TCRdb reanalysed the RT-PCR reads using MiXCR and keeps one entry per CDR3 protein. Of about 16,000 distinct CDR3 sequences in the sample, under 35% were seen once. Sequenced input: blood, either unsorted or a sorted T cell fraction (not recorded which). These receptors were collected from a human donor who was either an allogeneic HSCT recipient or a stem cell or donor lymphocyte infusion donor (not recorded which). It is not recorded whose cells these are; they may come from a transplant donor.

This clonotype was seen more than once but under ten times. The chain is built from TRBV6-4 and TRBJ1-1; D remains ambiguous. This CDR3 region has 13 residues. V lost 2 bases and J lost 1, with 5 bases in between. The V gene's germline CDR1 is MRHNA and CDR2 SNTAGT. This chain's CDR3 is CASSDGWNTEAFF. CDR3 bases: TGTGCCAGCAGTGACGGGTGGAACACTGAAGCTTTCTTT.

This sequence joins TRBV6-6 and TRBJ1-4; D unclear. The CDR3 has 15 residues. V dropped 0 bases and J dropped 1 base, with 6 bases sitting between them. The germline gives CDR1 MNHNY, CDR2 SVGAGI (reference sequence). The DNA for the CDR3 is TGTGCCAGCAGTTACTCGAGGGTAACTAATGAAAAACTGTTTTTT. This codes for CASSYSRVTNEKLFF.

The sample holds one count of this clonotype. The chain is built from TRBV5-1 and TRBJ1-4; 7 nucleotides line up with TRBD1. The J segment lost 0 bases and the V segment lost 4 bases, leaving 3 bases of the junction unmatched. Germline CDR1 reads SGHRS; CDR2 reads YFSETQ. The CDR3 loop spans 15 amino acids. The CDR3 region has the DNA TGCGCCAGCAGCCGTGACAGGGCAACTAATGAAAAACTGTTTTTT. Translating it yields CASSRDRATNEKLFF.

The CDR3 here is CASSFVRATVQETQYF. As DNA, the CDR3 is TGCGCCAGCAGCTTTGTGAGGGCCACGGTTCAAGAGACCCAGTACTTC. This chain uses TRBV5-1 with TRBJ2-5; perhaps TRBD2 as D (5 bases). The CDR3 is 16 amino acids. Germline lookup yields CDR1 SGHRS and CDR2 YFSETQ. V lost 2 bases and J 2 bases, leaving 16 bases between the germline ends.

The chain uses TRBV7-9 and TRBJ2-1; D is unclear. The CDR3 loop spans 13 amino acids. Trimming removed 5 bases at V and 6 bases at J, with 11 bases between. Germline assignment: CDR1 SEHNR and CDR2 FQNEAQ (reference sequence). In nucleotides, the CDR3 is TGTGCCAGCAGCAAACCCCCTGGCAATGAGCAGTTCTTC. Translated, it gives CASSKPPGNEQFF.

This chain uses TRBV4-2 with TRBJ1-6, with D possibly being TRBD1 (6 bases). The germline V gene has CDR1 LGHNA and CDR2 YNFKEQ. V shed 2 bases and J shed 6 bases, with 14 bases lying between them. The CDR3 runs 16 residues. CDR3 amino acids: CASSQHPRTVNSPLHF. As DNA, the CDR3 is TGTGCCAGCAGCCAACACCCACGGACAGTTAATTCACCCCTCCACTTT.

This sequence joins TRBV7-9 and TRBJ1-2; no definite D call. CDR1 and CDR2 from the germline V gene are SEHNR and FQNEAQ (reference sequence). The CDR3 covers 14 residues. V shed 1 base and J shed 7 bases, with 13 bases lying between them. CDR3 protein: CASSLGVATSGYTF. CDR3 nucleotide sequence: TGTGCCAGCAGCTTAGGAGTGGCGACAAGTGGCTACACCTTC.

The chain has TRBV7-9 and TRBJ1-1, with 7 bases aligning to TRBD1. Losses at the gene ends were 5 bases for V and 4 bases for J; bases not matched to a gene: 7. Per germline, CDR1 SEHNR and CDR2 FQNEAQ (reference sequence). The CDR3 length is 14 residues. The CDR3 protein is CASSHQGESTEAFF. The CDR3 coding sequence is TGTGCCAGCAGCCATCAGGGGGAGAGCACTGAAGCTTTCTTT. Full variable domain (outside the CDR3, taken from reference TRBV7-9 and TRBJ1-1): DTGVSQNPRHKITKRGQNVTFRCDPISEHNRLYWYRQTLGQGPEFLTYFQNEAQLEKSRLLSDRFSAERPKGSFSTLEIQRTEQGDSAMYLCASSHQGESTEAFFGQGTRLTVV.

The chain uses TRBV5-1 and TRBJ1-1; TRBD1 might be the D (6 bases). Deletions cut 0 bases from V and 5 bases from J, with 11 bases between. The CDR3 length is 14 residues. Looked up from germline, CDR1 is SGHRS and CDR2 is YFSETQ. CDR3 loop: CASSLANRVTEAFF. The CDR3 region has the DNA TGCGCCAGCAGCTTGGCTAACAGGGTGACTGAAGCTTTCTTT.

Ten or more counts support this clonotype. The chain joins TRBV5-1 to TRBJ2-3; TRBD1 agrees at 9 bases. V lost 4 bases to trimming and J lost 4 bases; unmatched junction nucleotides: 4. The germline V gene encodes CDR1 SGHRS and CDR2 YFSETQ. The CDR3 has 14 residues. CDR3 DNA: TGCGCCAGCAGCGAGGGACAGGGATCAGATACGCAGTATTTT. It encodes CASSEGQGSDTQYF.

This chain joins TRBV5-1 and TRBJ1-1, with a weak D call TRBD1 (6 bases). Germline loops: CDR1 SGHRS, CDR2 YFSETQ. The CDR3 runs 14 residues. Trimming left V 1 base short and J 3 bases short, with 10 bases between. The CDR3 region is CASSLWGRDTEAFF. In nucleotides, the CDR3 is TGCGCCAGCAGCTTGTGGGGGCGGGACACTGAAGCTTTCTTT.

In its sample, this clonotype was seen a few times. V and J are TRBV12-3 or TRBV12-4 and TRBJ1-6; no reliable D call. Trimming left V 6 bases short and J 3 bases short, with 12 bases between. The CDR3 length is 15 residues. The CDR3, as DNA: TGTGCCAGCAGGGGCCGGGCCTACTATAATTCACCCCTCCACTTT. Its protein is CASRGRAYYNSPLHF.

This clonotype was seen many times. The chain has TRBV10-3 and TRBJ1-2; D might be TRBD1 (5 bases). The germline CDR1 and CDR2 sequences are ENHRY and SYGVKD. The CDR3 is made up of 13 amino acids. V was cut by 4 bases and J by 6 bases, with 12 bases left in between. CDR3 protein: CAISVTGDNGYTF. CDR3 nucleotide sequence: TGTGCCATCAGTGTAACAGGAGATAATGGCTACACCTTC.

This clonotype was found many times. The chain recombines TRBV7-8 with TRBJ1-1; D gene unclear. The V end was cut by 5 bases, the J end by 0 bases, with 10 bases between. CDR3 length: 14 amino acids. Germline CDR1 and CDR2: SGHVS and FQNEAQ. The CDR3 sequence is CASSQQRMNTEAFF. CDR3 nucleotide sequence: TGTGCCAGCAGCCAACAACGTATGAACACTGAAGCTTTCTTT.

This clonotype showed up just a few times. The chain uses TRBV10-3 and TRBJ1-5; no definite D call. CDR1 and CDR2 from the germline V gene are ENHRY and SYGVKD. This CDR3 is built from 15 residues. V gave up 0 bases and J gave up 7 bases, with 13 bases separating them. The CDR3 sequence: CAISESPARGQPQHF. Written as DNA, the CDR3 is TGTGCCATCAGTGAGTCACCAGCCCGAGGACAGCCCCAGCATTTT.

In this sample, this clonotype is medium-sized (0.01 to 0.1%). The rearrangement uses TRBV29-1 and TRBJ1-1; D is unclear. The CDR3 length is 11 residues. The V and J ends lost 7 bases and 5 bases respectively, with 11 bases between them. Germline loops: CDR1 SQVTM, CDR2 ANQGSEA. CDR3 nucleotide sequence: TGCAGCGGGATGAGGAGGACTGAAGCTTTCTTT. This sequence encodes CSGMRRTEAFF.

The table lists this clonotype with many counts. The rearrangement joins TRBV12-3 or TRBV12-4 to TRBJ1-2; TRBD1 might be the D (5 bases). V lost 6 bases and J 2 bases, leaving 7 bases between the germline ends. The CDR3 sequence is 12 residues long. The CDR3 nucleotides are TGTGCCAGCAGCAGGACAAACTATGGCTACACCTTC. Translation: CASSRTNYGYTF.

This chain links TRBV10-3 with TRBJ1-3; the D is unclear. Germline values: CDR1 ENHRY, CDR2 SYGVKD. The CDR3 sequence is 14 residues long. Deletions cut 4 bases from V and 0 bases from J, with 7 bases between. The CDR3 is CAISVSNSGNTIYF. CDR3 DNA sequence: TGTGCCATCAGTGTTTCTAACTCTGGAAACACCATATATTTT.

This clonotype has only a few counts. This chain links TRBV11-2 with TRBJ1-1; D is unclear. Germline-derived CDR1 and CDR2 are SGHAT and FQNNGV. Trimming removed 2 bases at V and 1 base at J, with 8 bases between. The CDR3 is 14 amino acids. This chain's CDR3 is CASSLSVENTEAFF. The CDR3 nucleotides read TGTGCCAGCAGCTTAAGTGTGGAGAACACTGAAGCTTTCTTT.

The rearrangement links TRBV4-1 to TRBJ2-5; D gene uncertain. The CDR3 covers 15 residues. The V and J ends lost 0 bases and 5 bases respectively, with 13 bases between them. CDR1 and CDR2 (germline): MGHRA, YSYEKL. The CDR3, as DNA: TGCGCCAGCAGCCAAGATGGCAGACCTGGCGAGACCCAGTACTTC. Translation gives CASSQDGRPGETQYF.

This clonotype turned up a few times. The chain's CDR3 is CASSFRGWYVAFF. The CDR3 nucleotides are TGTGCCAGCAGCTTTCGGGGCTGGTATGTGGCTTTCTTT. The rearrangement uses TRBV7-2 and TRBJ1-1; D is possibly TRBD1 (5 bases). The CDR3 has 13 amino acids. The V gene lost 3 bases and the J gene lost 11 bases, with 16 bases spanning the gap. CDR1 SGHTA and CDR2 FQGNSA come from the germline V gene. Supplemented by reference TRBV7-2 and TRBJ1-1, the full variable domain reads GAGVSQSPSNKVTEKGKDVELRCDPISGHTALYWYRQSLGQGLEFLIYFQGNSAPDKSGLPSDRFSAERTGGSVSTLTIQRTQQEDSAVYLCASSFRGWYVAFFGQGTRLTVV.

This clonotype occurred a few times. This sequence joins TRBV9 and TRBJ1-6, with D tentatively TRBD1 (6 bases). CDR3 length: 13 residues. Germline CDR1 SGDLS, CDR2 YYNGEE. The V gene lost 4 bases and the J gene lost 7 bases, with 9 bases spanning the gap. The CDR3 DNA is TGTGCCAGCAGCCGTCAGGGGAATTCACCCCTCCACTTT. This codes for CASSRQGNSPLHF. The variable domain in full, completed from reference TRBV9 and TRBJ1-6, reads DSGVTQTPKHLITATGQRVTLRCSPRSGDLSVYWYQQSLDQGLQFLIQYYNGEERAKGNILERFSAQQFPDLHSELNLSSLELGDSALYFCASSRQGNSPLHFGNGTRLTVT.

The CDR3 DNA is TGCGCCAGCAGCTTGTCCGGGGGAGAGACCCAGTACTTC. This sequence encodes CASSLSGGETQYF. This chain connects TRBV5-1 to TRBJ2-5; D might be TRBD2 (6 bases). V was clipped by 1 base and J by 4 bases, with 8 bases between them. Germline loops: CDR1 SGHRS, CDR2 YFSETQ. This CDR3 contains 13 residues.

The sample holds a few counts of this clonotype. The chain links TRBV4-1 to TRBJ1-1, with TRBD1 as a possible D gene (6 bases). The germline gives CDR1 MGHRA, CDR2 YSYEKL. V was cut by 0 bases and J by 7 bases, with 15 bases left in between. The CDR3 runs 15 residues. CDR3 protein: CASSQDPNRVGEAFF. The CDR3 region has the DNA TGCGCCAGCAGCCAAGACCCCAACAGGGTTGGTGAAGCTTTCTTT.

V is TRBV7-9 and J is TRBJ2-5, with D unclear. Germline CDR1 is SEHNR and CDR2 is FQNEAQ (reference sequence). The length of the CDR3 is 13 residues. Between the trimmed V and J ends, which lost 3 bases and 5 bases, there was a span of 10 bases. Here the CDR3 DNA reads TGTGCCAGCAGCTTCGACCTGTCGGAGACCCAGTACTTC. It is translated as CASSFDLSETQYF.

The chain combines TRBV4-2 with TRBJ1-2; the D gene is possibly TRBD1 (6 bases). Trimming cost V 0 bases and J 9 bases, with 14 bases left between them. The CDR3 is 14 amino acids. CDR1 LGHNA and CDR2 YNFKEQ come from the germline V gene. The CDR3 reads CASSQDGGGMRYTF. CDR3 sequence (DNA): TGTGCCAGCAGCCAAGATGGGGGCGGTATGCGCTACACCTTC.

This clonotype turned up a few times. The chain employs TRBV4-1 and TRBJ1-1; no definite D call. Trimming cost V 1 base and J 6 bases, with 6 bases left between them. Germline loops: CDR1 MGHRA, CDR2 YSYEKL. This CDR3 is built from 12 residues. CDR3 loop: CASSQVTSEAFF. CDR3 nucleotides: TGCGCCAGCAGCCAAGTTACCTCTGAAGCTTTCTTT.

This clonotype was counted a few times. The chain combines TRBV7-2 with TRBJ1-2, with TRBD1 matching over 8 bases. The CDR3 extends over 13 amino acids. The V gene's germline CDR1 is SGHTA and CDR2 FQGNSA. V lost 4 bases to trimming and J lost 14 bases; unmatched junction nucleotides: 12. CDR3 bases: TGTGCCAGCAGCTCGCCTTCCGGACAGGGAAGAACCTTC. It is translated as CASSSPSGQGRTF.

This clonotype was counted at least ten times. The CDR3 loop is CASNMTGTTNEKLFF. The DNA for the CDR3 is TGTGCCAGCAATATGACAGGGACAACTAATGAAAAACTGTTTTTT. The chain has TRBV7-3 and TRBJ1-4, with 7 bases aligning to TRBD1. V lost 7 bases, J lost 0 bases, and 5 bases stayed unmatched. Germline V gives CDR1 SGHTA, CDR2 FQGTGA. The CDR3 runs to 15 residues. The complete variable domain, with remaining parts taken from reference TRBV7-3 and TRBJ1-4, reads GAGVSQTPSNKVTEKGKYVELRCDPISGHTALYWYRQSLGQGPEFLIYFQGTGAADDSGLPNDRFFAVRPEGSVSTLKIQRTERGDSAVYLCASNMTGTTNEKLFFGSGTQLSVL.